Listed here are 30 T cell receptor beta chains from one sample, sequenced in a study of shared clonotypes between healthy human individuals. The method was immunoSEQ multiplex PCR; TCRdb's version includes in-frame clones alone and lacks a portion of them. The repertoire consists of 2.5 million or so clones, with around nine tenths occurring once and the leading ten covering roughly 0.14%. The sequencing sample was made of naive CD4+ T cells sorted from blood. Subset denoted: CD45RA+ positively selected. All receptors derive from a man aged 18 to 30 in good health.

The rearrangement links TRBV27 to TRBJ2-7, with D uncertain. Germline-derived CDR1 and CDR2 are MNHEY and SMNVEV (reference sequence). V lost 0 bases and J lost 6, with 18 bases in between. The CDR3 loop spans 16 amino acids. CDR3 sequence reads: CASSLSGKLLSSEQYF. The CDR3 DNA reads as TGTGCCAGCAGTTTATCGGGAAAGCTCCTTTCTTCCGAGCAGTACTTC.

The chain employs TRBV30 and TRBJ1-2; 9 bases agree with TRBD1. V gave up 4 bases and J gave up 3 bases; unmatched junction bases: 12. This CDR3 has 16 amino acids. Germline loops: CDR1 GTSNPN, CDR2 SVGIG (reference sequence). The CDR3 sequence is CAWNLGQGLSYYGYTF. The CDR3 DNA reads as TGTGCCTGGAATCTGGGACAGGGACTCTCCTACTATGGCTACACCTTC.

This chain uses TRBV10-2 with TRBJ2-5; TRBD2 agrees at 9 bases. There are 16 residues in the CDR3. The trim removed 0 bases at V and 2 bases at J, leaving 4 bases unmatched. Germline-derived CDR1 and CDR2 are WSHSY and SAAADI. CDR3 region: CASSESDSGGQETQYF. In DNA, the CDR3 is TGCGCCAGCAGTGAGTCAGATAGCGGGGGACAAGAGACCCAGTACTTC.

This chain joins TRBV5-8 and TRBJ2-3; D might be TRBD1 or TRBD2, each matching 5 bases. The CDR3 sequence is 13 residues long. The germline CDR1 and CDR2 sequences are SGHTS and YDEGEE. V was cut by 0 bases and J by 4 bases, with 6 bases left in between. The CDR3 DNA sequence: TGTGCCAGCAGCTTGGTGGGGGCAGATACGCAGTATTTT. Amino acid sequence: CASSLVGADTQYF.

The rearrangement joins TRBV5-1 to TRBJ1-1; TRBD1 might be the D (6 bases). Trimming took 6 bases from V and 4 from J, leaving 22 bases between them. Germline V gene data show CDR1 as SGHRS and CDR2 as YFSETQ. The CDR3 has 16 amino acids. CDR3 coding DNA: TGCGCCAGCACAACGACGCCAGGGGCGCCGGGCACTGAAGCTTTCTTT. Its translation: CASTTTPGAPGTEAFF.

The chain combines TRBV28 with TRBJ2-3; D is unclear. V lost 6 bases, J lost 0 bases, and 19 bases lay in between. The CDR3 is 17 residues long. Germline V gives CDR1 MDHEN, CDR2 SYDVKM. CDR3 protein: CASSLGSKGASTDTQYF. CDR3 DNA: TGTGCCAGCAGCCTAGGGTCTAAGGGCGCTAGCACAGATACGCAGTATTTT.

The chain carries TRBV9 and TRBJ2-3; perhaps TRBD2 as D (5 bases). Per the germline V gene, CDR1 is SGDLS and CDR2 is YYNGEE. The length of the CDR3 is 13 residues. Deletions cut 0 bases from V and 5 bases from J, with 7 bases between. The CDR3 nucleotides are TGTGCCAGCAGCGTAGGTGAGGGAGATACGCAGTATTTT. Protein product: CASSVGEGDTQYF.

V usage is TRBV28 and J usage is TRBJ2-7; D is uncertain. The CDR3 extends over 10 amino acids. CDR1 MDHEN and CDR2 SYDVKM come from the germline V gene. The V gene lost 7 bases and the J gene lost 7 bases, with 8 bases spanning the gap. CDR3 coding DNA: TGTGCCAGCACCCGGGCTGAGCAGTACTTC. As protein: CASTRAEQYF.

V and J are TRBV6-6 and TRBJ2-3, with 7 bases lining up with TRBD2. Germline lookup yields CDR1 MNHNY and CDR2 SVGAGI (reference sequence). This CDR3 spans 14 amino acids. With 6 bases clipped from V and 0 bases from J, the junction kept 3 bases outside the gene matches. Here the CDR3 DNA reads TGTGCCAGCAGCCCGGGGGGAAGCACAGATACGCAGTATTTT. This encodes CASSPGGSTDTQYF.

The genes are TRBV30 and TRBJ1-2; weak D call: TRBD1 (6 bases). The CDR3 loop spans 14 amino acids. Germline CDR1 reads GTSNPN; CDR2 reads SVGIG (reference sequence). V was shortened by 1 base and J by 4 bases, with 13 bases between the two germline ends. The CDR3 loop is CAWSGRGGGYGYTF. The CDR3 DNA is TGTGCCTGGAGTGGGAGGGGAGGGGGCTATGGCTACACCTTC.

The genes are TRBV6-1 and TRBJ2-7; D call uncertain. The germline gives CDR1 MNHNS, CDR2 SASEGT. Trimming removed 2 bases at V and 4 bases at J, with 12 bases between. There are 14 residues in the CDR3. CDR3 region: CASSERAESYEQYF. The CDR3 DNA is TGTGCCAGCAGTGAACGGGCAGAGAGTTACGAGCAGTACTTC.

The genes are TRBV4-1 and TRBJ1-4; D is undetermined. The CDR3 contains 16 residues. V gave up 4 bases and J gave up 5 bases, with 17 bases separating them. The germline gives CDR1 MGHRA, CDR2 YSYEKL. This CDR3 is CASSRLPELRNEKLFF. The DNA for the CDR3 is TGCGCCAGCAGCCGCCTCCCTGAGCTCCGGAATGAAAAACTGTTTTTT.

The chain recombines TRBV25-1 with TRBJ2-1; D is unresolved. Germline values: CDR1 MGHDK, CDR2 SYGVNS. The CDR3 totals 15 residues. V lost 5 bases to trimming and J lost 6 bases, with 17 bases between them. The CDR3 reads CASSSPGSPTNEQFF. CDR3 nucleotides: TGTGCCAGCAGTAGTCCCGGCAGCCCCACCAATGAGCAGTTCTTC.

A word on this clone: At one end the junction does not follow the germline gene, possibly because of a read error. Written as DNA, the CDR3 is TGTGTCAGCAGGAGCAACGGCAATGAGCAGTTCTTC. It is translated as CVSRSNGNEQFF. The chain links TRBV9 to TRBJ2-1; D is uncertain. Germline V CDR1 and CDR2: SGDLS, YYNGEE. The CDR3 has 12 amino acids.

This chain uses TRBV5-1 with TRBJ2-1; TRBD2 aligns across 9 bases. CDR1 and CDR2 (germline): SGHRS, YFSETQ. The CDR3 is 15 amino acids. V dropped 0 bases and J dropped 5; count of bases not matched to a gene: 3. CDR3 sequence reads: CASSLVPSGDNEQFF. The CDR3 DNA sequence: TGCGCCAGCAGCTTGGTGCCTAGCGGGGACAATGAGCAGTTCTTC.

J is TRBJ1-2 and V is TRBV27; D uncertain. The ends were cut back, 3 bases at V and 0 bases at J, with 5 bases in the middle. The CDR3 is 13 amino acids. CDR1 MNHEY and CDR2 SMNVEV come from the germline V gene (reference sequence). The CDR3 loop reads CASSFVPNYGYTF. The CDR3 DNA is TGTGCCAGCAGTTTCGTCCCTAACTATGGCTACACCTTC.

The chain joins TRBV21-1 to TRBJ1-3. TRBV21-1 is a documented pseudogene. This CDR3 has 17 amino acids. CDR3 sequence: CASSKDEETNSGNTIYF. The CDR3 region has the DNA TGTGCCAGCAGCAAAGATGAGGAGACTAACTCTGGAAACACCATATATTTT.

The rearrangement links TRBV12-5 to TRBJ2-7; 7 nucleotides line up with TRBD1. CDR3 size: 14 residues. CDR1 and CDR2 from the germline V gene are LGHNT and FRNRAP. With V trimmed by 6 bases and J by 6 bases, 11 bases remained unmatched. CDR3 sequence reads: CASGRRQGLGEQYF. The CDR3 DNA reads TGTGCTAGTGGCCGCCGACAGGGCCTCGGCGAGCAGTACTTC.

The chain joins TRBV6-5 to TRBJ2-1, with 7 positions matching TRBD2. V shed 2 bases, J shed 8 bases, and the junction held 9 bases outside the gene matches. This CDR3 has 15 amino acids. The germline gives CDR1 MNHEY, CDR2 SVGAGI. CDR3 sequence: CASSYGTAGVDEQFF. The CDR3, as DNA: TGTGCCAGCAGTTACGGGACGGCGGGAGTCGATGAGCAGTTCTTC.

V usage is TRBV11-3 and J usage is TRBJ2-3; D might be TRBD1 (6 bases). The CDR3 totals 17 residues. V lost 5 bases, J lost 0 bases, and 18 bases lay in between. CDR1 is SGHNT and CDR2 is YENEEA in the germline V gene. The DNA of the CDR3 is TGTGCCAGCAGCCCGGGACAATCTCGGACTAGCACAGATACGCAGTATTTT. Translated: CASSPGQSRTSTDTQYF.

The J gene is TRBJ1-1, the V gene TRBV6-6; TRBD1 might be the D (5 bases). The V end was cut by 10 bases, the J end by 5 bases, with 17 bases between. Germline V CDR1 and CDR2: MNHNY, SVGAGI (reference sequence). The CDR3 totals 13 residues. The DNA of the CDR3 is TGTGCCACAACCACGGAGGAGGGGACTGAAGCTTTCTTT. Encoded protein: CATTTEEGTEAFF.

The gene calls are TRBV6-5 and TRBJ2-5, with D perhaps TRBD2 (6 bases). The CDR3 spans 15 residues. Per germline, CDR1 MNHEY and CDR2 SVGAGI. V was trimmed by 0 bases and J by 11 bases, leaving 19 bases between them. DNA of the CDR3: TGTGCCAGCAGTTACTCGAGGAGCGGGCCGTATGAGCAGTACTTC. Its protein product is CASSYSRSGPYEQYF.

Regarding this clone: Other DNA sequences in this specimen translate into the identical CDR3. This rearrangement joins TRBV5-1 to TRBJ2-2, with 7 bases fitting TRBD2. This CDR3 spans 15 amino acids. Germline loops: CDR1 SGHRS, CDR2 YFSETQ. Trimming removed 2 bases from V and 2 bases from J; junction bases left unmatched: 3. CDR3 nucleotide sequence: TGCGCCAGCAGCTTCGGGACTACTAACACCGGGGAGCTGTTTTTT. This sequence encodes CASSFGTTNTGELFF.

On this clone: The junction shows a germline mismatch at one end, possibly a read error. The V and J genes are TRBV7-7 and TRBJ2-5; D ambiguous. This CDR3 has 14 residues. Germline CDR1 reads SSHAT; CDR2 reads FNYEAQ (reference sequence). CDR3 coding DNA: TGTGCTAGCAGCTTAGGGCCCTTCCAAGAGACCCAGTACTTC. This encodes CASSLGPFQETQYF.

CDR3 sequence: CAWREGLAGPQETQYF. In DNA form, the CDR3 reads TGTGCCTGGAGGGAGGGACTAGCGGGGCCCCAAGAGACCCAGTACTTC. The rearrangement links TRBV30 to TRBJ2-5; TRBD2 agrees at 13 bases. The CDR3 runs 16 residues. CDR1 and CDR2 (germline): GTSNPN, SVGIG (reference sequence). The V gene end was trimmed by 3 bases and the J gene end by 1 base; junction bases not matched to a gene: 5.

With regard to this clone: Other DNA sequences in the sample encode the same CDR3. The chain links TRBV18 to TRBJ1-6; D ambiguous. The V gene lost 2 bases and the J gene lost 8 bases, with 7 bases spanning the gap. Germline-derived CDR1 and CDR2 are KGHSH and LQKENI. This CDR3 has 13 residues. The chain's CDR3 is CASSPIRDSPLHF. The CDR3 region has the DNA TGTGCCAGCTCACCAATACGGGATTCACCCCTCCACTTT.

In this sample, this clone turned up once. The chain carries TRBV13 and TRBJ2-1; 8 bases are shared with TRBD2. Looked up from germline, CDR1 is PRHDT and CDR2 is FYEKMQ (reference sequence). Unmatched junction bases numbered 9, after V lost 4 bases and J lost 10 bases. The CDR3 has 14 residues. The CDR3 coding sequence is TGTGCCAGCAGCTCAAGGACTAGCCTACACGAGCAGTTCTTC. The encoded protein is CASSSRTSLHEQFF.

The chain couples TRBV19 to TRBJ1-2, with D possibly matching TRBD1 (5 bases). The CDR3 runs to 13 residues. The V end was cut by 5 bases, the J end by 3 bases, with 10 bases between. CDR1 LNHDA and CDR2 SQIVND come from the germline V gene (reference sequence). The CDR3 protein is CASSGDRHYGYTF. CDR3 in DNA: TGTGCCAGTAGTGGAGACAGACACTATGGCTACACCTTC.

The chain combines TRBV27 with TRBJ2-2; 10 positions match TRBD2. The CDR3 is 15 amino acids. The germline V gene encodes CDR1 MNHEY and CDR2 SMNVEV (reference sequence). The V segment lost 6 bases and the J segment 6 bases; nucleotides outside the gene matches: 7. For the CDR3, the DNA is TGTGCCAGCAGCGCAGCGGGGGGGGTCCCCGGGGAGCTGTTTTTT. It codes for CASSAAGGVPGELFF.

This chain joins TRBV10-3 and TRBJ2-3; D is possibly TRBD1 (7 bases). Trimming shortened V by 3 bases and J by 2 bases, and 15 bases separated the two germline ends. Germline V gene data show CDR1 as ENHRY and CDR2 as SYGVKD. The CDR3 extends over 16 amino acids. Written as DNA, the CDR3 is TGTGCCATCAGTGACGCGGGACAGATTTACACAGATACGCAGTATTTT. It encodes CAISDAGQIYTDTQYF.